The 28 T cell receptor beta chains listed next were all sequenced from one sample in a study of T cell responses to AZD1222 COVID-19 vaccine. The repertoire was sequenced with immunoSEQ multiplex PCR; TCRdb's copy has only in-frame clones and lacks some. The repertoire holds 180,000 or so clones, with about 90% as singletons. Sequenced material: peripheral blood, taken 28 days after the second AZD1222 dose. These receptors all stem from an adult who received the AZD1222 COVID-19 vaccine.

The genes are TRBV27 and TRBJ2-1, with 11 bases lining up with TRBD2. J lost 4 bases, V lost 5 bases, and 4 bases had no gene match. Germline V gives CDR1 MNHEY, CDR2 SMNVEV (reference sequence). CDR3 length: 15 residues. The CDR3 coding sequence is TGTGCCAGCAGTGCAACTAGCGGGAGTTACAATGAGCAGTTCTTC. Encoded protein: CASSATSGSYNEQFF.

The V call is TRBV6-5, the J call TRBJ2-7; 13 bases are shared with TRBD2. V shed 6 bases, J shed 7 bases, and the junction held 6 bases outside the gene matches. This CDR3 has 14 residues. Germline CDR1 MNHEY, CDR2 SVGAGI. The CDR3 sequence: CASSRGTSGKEQYF. The CDR3 DNA follows: TGTGCCAGCAGCCGGGGGACTAGCGGGAAAGAGCAGTACTTC.

The table lists this clone with a count of one. J is TRBJ2-7 and V is TRBV21-1; the tabulated D call, TRBD2, remains unverified against the DNA. TRBV21-1 is flagged as a pseudogene. The CDR3 totals 16 residues. The CDR3 DNA sequence: TGTGCCAGCAGCAAAGAGGGTAGCGGGGGAGAGTACGAGCAGTACTTC. Its protein is CASSKEGSGGEYEQYF.

The V and J genes are TRBV15 and TRBJ2-3; D uncertain. The CDR3 is 13 residues long. The germline CDR1 and CDR2 sequences are LNHNV and YYDKDF (reference sequence). V lost 3 bases and J 4 bases, leaving 8 bases between the germline ends. The CDR3 spells CATSRARADTQYF. CDR3 nucleotide sequence: TGTGCCACCAGCAGGGCCCGGGCAGATACGCAGTATTTT.

The genes are TRBV30 and TRBJ2-3; perhaps D is TRBD1 or TRBD2 (6 bases each). Germline CDR1 and CDR2: GTSNPN and SVGIG (reference sequence). V lost 3 bases and J 2 bases, leaving 9 bases between the germline ends. The CDR3 sequence is 13 residues long. CDR3 sequence: CAWRGGYTDTQYF. CDR3 DNA: TGTGCCTGGAGGGGGGGCTACACAGATACGCAGTATTTT. Full variable domain (rest looked up from reference TRBV30 and TRBJ2-3): SQTIHQWPATLVQPVGSPLSLECTVEGTSNPNLYWYRQAAGRGLQLLFYSVGIGQISSEVPQNLSASRPQDRQFILSSKKLLLSDSGFYLCAWRGGYTDTQYFGPGTRLTVL.

The chain employs TRBV27 and TRBJ2-2, with TRBD1 matching 12 bases. This CDR3 contains 15 residues. J was trimmed by 13 bases and V by 4 bases; bases with no gene match: 10. Germline lookup yields CDR1 MNHEY and CDR2 SMNVEV (reference sequence). The CDR3 nucleotides are TGTGCCAGCAGTTGGGGGACAGGGGGCCGGCGGGGGCTGTTTTTT. It specifies CASSWGTGGRRGLFF.

The CDR3 bases are TGTGCCAGTAGTACCGTTAGCGGGAGGTTCATAGGAGGGGTCGATGAGCAGTTCTTC. Translating gives CASSTVSGRFIGGVDEQFF. The chain recombines TRBV19 with TRBJ2-1; 10 positions agree with TRBD2. Germline values: CDR1 LNHDA, CDR2 SQIVND (reference sequence). This CDR3 contains 19 residues. With V trimmed by 4 bases and J by 8 bases, 20 bases remained unmatched.

The chain carries TRBV10-3 and TRBJ2-3; 9 bases line up with TRBD2. Germline assignment: CDR1 ENHRY and CDR2 SYGVKD. This CDR3 is 12 amino acids long. CDR3 DNA sequence: TGTTCCACTAGCGGGTACACAGATACGCAGTATTTT. As protein: CSTSGYTDTQYF.

The rearrangement links TRBV6-5 to TRBJ1-1, with D unclear. CDR1 MNHEY and CDR2 SVGAGI come from the germline V gene. The length of the CDR3 is 14 residues. V was cut by 2 bases and J by 3 bases, with 10 bases left in between. This chain's CDR3 is CASSYAGVDTEAFF. CDR3 nucleotide sequence: TGTGCCAGCAGTTACGCCGGGGTGGACACTGAAGCTTTCTTT.

The rearrangement joins TRBV19 to TRBJ1-4; D possibly corresponds to TRBD1 (5 bases). Between the trimmed V and J ends, which lost 7 bases and 5 bases, there was a span of 14 bases. Germline lookup yields CDR1 LNHDA and CDR2 SQIVND (reference sequence). The CDR3 is made up of 14 amino acids. This CDR3 is CASTLLGPNEKLFF. The DNA for the CDR3 is TGTGCCAGTACCCTGTTGGGGCCCAATGAAAAACTGTTTTTT. Supplemented by reference TRBV19 and TRBJ1-4, the full variable domain reads DGGITQSPKYLFRKEGQNVTLSCEQNLNHDAMYWYRQDPGQGLRLIYYSQIVNDFQKGDIAEGYSVSREKKESFPLTVTSAQKNPTAFYLCASTLLGPNEKLFFGSGTQLSVL.

The rearrangement uses TRBV12-5 and TRBJ1-2; tentatively, D is TRBD1 (6 bases). Trimming removed 3 bases at V and 2 bases at J, with 16 bases between. Germline V lookup: CDR1 LGHNT, CDR2 FRNRAP. The CDR3 loop spans 16 amino acids. In DNA form, the CDR3 reads TGTGCTAGTGGTTTAATACGACAGGTGAAAAACTATGGCTACACCTTC. This sequence encodes CASGLIRQVKNYGYTF.

The V call is TRBV14, the J call TRBJ1-2; possible D gene TRBD1, 6 bases. CDR3 size: 16 residues. Germline-derived CDR1 and CDR2 are SGHDN and FVKESK. V was clipped by 4 bases and J by 4 bases, with 19 bases between them. In DNA form, the CDR3 reads TGTGCCAGCAGCCCCAGAACAGGGATCGGTGGCTATGGCTACACCTTC. Residues: CASSPRTGIGGYGYTF.

The V and J genes are TRBV19 and TRBJ1-5, with no clear D. This CDR3 contains 14 residues. Germline CDR1 reads LNHDA; CDR2 reads SQIVND (reference sequence). The V end was cut by 4 bases, the J end by 3 bases, with 10 bases between. CDR3 sequence reads: CASSNDPLNQPQHF. The DNA of the CDR3 is TGTGCCAGTAGTAATGACCCCCTCAATCAGCCCCAGCATTTT.

The table lists this clone with a count of one. The J gene is TRBJ2-7, the V gene TRBV4-2; a possible D gene is TRBD1 (5 bases). This CDR3 is built from 15 residues. With 0 bases removed from V and 9 bases from J, the gap between germline ends came to 18 bases. Germline V gene sequence: CDR1 LGHNA, CDR2 YNFKEQ. CDR3 loop: CASSQDRMGHFRQYF. The CDR3, as DNA: TGTGCCAGCAGCCAAGATCGGATGGGGCACTTTAGGCAGTACTTC.

J is TRBJ2-4 and V is TRBV5-6, with 9 bases matching TRBD2. Losses at the gene ends were 2 bases for V and 6 bases for J; bases not matched to a gene: 3. CDR3 length equals 14 residues. The V gene's germline CDR1 is SGHDT and CDR2 YYEEEE. The CDR3 nucleotides are TGTGCCAGCAGCTTCGCTAGCGGGACAAACATTCAGTACTTC. Protein: CASSFASGTNIQYF.

V gene TRBV20-1 combines with J gene TRBJ2-7; possibly TRBD1 or TRBD2 for D (5 bases each). Deletions cut 3 bases from V and 3 bases from J, with 18 bases between. Germline V lookup: CDR1 DFQATT, CDR2 SNEGSKA (reference sequence). This CDR3 spans 15 amino acids. The CDR3 protein is CSASAAGTEVYEQYF. The CDR3 region has the DNA TGCAGTGCTAGTGCCGCCGGGACGGAAGTCTACGAGCAGTACTTC.

Here the CDR3 DNA reads TGTGCCAGCTCACTCCGGGACAGGAACACTGAAGCTTTCTTT. Protein: CASSLRDRNTEAFF. The chain links TRBV18 to TRBJ1-1, with 7 bases that match TRBD1. Germline CDR1 reads KGHSH; CDR2 reads LQKENI. The CDR3 is 14 residues long. After removal of 4 bases from V and 1 base from J, the junction contained 3 bases not matched to a gene.

This chain uses TRBV19 with TRBJ2-1; 7 bases match TRBD2. The CDR3 extends over 16 amino acids. Germline V lookup: CDR1 LNHDA, CDR2 SQIVND (reference sequence). Trimming removed 0 bases from V and 3 bases from J; junction bases left unmatched: 5. In DNA form, the CDR3 reads TGTGCCAGTAGTATAGATCTGGCGGGAGTCTACAATGAGCAGTTCTTC. This gives the protein CASSIDLAGVYNEQFF.

V and J are TRBV6-5 and TRBJ1-2; weak D call: TRBD1 (5 bases). In germline, CDR1 is MNHEY, CDR2 SVGAGI. This CDR3 comprises 15 residues. V lost 6 bases to trimming and J lost 5 bases, with 19 bases between them. CDR3 amino acids: CASRPGGVGGYGYTF. The DNA for the CDR3 is TGTGCCAGCAGGCCGGGAGGGGTCGGAGGGTATGGCTACACCTTC.

The chain is built from TRBV4-1 and TRBJ1-2; the match to TRBD1 covers 8 bases. The V segment lost 2 bases and the J segment 6 bases; nucleotides outside the gene matches: 11. CDR1 MGHRA and CDR2 YSYEKL come from the germline V gene. The CDR3 sequence is 16 residues long. Written as DNA, the CDR3 is TGCGCCAGCAGCCAACCCCTTCAGGGGGCGTCTGATGGCTACACCTTC. This encodes CASSQPLQGASDGYTF.

This rearrangement joins TRBV6-1 to TRBJ1-2, with 7 bases fitting TRBD1. Germline loops: CDR1 MNHNS, CDR2 SASEGT. The CDR3 loop spans 15 amino acids. With V trimmed by 3 bases and J by 7 bases, 11 bases remained unmatched. The CDR3 DNA sequence: TGTGCCAGCAGTGACCTCAGGGGGTGGGGCGGTGGCTACACCTTC. It yields the protein CASSDLRGWGGGYTF.

This chain connects TRBV29-1 to TRBJ1-1; D call uncertain. The germline V gene has CDR1 SQVTM and CDR2 ANQGSEA. This CDR3 region has 13 residues. V was trimmed by 1 base and J by 1 base, leaving 7 bases between them. The CDR3 here is CSVEVGRNTEAFF. CDR3 bases: TGCAGCGTTGAAGTAGGGCGGAACACTGAAGCTTTCTTT. The variable domain in full, with the rest retrieved from reference TRBV29-1 and TRBJ1-1, is SAVISQKPSRDICQRGTSLTIQCQVDSQVTMMFWYRQQPGQSLTLIATANQGSEATYESGFVIDKFPISRPNLTFSTLTVSNMSPEDSSIYLCSVEVGRNTEAFFGQGTRLTVV.

V is TRBV9 and J is TRBJ2-3, with 10 bases aligning to TRBD2. CDR1 and CDR2 from the germline V gene are SGDLS and YYNGEE. This CDR3 has 13 residues. CDR3 sequence: CASSGGGTDTQYF. CDR3 nucleotides: TGTGCTTCTAGCGGGGGAGGCACAGATACGCAGTATTTT.

The chain employs TRBV7-8 and TRBJ1-2; D call uncertain. The CDR3 is made up of 14 amino acids. The germline V and J ends were trimmed by 1 base and 8 bases, with 14 bases remaining between them. From germline, CDR1 is SGHVS and CDR2 FQNEAQ. The CDR3 bases are TGTGCCAGCAGCTTAGGTTTTAGGCGGCCAGGCTACACCTTC. This codes for CASSLGFRRPGYTF.

V is TRBV27 and J is TRBJ2-5, with D maybe TRBD2 (6 bases). This CDR3 region has 15 residues. V was pared by 0 bases and J by 4 bases, with 12 bases between. The germline V gene encodes CDR1 MNHEY and CDR2 SMNVEV (reference sequence). The CDR3 region has the DNA TGTGCCAGCAGTTTATCGATGGGACTTAGAGAGACCCAGTACTTC. Translating it yields CASSLSMGLRETQYF.

The table lists this clone with a few counts. The chain combines TRBV16 with TRBJ1-2, with D unresolved. Looked up from germline, CDR1 is KGHSY and CDR2 is FQNENV. This CDR3 has 17 amino acids. Trimming took 4 bases from V and 4 from J, leaving 22 bases between them. DNA of the CDR3: TGTGCCAGCAGCCCGCAAATATCGGACCACAGCGCCTATGGCTACACCTTC. Amino acid sequence: CASSPQISDHSAYGYTF.

The chain recombines TRBV27 with TRBJ1-3, with 9 bases aligning to TRBD1. From germline, CDR1 is MNHEY and CDR2 SMNVEV (reference sequence). V lost 5 bases to trimming and J lost 2 bases; unmatched junction nucleotides: 7. This CDR3 has 16 residues. The chain's CDR3 is CASSRRQGGTGNTIYF. CDR3 DNA sequence: TGTGCCAGCAGTAGAAGACAGGGGGGTACTGGAAACACCATATATTTT.

The V call is TRBV7-2, the J call TRBJ1-1; possibly TRBD1 for D (5 bases). The V gene lost 3 bases and the J gene lost 1 base, with 15 bases spanning the gap. This CDR3 is built from 16 residues. The germline gives CDR1 SGHTA, CDR2 FQGNSA. CDR3 in DNA: TGTGCCAGCAGCTTGGGGGGGGATCTCGGGAACACTGAAGCTTTCTTT. It is translated as CASSLGGDLGNTEAFF.